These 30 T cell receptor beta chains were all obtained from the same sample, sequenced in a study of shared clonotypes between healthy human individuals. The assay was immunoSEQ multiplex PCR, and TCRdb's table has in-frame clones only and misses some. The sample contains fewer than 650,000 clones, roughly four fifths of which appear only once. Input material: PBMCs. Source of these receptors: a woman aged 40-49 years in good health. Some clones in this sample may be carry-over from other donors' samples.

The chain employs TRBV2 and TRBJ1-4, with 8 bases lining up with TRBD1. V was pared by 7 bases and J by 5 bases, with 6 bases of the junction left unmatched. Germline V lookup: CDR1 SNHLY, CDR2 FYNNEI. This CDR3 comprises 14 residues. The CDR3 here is CASTLDRGNEKLFF. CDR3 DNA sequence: TGTGCCAGCACCCTCGACAGGGGAAATGAAAAACTGTTTTTT.

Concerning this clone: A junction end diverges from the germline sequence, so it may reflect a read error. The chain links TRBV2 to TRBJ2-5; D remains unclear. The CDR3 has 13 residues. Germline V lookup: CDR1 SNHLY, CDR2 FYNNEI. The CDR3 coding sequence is TGTGCCAGCAGGTTGGACGGCCAAGAGACCCGGTACTTC. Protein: CASRLDGQETRYF.

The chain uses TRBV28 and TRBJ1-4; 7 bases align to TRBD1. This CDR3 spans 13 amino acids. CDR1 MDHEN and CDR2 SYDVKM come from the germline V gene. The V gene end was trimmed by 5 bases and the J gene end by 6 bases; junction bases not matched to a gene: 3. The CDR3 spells CASSIDRDEKLFF. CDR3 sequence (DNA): TGTGCCAGCAGTATTGACAGGGATGAAAAACTGTTTTTT.

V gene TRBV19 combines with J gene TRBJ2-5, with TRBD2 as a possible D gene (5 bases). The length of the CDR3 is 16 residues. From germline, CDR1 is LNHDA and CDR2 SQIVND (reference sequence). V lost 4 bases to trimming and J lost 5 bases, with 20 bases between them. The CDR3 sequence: CASSSGVGDLVETQYF. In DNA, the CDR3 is TGTGCCAGTAGTAGTGGGGTCGGGGATTTGGTGGAGACCCAGTACTTC.

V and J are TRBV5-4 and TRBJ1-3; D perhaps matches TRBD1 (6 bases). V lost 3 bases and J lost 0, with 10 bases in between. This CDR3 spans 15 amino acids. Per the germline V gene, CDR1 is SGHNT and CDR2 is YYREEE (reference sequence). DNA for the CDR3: TGTGCCAGCAGCTGGGACACCGACTCTGGAAACACCATATATTTT. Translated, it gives CASSWDTDSGNTIYF.

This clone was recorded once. In DNA form, the CDR3 reads TGTGCCTGGGCAGGGGTTTTGACTGGCTACACCTTC. This gives the protein CAWAGVLTGYTF. The rearrangement uses TRBV30 and TRBJ1-2, with D possibly TRBD1 on 6 matching bases. Germline values: CDR1 GTSNPN, CDR2 SVGIG (reference sequence). V shed 5 bases and J shed 7 bases, with 14 bases lying between them. The CDR3 consists of 12 residues. The full variable domain, with the rest looked up from reference TRBV30 and TRBJ1-2, is SQTIHQWPATLVQPVGSPLSLECTVEGTSNPNLYWYRQAAGRGLQLLFYSVGIGQISSEVPQNLSASRPQDRQFILSSKKLLLSDSGFYLCAWAGVLTGYTFGSGTRLTVV.

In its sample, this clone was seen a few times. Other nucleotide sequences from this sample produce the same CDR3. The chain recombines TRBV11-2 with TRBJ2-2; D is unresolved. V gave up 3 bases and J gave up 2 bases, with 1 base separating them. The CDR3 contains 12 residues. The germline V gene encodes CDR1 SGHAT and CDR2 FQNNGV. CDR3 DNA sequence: TGTGCCAGCAGCTTCAACACCGGGGAGCTGTTTTTT. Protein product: CASSFNTGELFF.

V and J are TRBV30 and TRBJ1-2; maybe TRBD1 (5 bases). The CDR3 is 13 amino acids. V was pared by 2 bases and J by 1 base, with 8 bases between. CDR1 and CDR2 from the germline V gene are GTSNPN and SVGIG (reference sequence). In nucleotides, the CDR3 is TGTGCCTGGAGTTGGCAGGGTAACTATGGCTACACCTTC. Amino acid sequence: CAWSWQGNYGYTF.

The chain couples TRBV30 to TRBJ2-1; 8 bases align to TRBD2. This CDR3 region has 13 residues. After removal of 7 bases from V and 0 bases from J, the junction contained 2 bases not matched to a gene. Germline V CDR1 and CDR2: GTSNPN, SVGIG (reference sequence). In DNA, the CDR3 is TGTGCCTTTAGCGGGAACTCCTACAATGAGCAGTTCTTC. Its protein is CAFSGNSYNEQFF. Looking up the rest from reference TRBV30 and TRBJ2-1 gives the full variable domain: SQTIHQWPATLVQPVGSPLSLECTVEGTSNPNLYWYRQAAGRGLQLLFYSVGIGQISSEVPQNLSASRPQDRQFILSSKKLLLSDSGFYLCAFSGNSYNEQFFGPGTRLTVL.

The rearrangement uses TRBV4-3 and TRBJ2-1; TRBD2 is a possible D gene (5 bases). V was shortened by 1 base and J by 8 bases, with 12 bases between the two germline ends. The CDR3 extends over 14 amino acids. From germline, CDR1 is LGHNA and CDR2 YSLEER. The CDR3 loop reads CASSQAREEDEQFF. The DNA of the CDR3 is TGCGCCAGCAGCCAAGCTCGAGAGGAGGATGAGCAGTTCTTC.

The CDR3: CASSLGKNTEAFF. CDR3 bases: TGTGCCAGCAGCTTAGGGAAGAACACTGAAGCTTTCTTT. The gene calls are TRBV7-3 and TRBJ1-1; D is undetermined. The CDR3 has 13 amino acids. Trimming pared 2 bases from V and 1 base from J, leaving 5 bases between. The V gene's germline CDR1 is SGHTA and CDR2 FQGTGA.

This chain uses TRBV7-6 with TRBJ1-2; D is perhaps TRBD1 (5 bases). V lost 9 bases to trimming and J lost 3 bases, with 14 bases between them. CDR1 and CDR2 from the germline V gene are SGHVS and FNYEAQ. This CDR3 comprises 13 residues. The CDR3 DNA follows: TGTGCCAGTTCACAGGTGCTCTACTATGGCTACACCTTC. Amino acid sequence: CASSQVLYYGYTF.

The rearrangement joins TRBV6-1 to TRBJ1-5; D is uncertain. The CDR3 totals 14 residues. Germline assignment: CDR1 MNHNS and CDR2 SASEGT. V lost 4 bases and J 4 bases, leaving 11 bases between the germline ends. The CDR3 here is CASSGLGTNQPQHF. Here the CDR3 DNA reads TGTGCCAGCAGTGGTCTCGGTACTAATCAGCCCCAGCATTTT.

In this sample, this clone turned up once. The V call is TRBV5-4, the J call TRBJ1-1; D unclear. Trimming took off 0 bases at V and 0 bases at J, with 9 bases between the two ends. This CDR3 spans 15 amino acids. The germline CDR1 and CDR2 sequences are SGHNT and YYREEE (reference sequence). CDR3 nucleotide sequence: TGTGCCAGCAGCTTGGAGGTCAGCTTGAACACTGAAGCTTTCTTT. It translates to CASSLEVSLNTEAFF.

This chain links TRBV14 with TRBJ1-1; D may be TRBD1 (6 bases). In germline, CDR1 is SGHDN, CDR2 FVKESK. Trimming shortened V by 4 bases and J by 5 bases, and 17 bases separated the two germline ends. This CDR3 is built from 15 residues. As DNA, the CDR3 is TGTGCCAGCAGCCCGGGGGGCAGGGGAGGAACTGAAGCTTTCTTT. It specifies CASSPGGRGGTEAFF.

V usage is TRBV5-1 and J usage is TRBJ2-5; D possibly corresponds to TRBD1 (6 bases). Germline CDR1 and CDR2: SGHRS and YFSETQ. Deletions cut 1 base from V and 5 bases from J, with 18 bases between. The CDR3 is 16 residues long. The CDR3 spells CASSLRVTGPRETQYF. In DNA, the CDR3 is TGCGCCAGCAGCTTGAGGGTAACAGGGCCACGGGAGACCCAGTACTTC.

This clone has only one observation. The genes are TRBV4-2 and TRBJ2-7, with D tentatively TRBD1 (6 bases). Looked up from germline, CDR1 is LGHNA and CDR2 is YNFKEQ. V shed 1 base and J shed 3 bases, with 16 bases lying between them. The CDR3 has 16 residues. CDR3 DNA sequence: TGTGCCAGCAGCCAAGGCAGCGCAGGGGTGGGCTACGAGCAGTACTTC. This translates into CASSQGSAGVGYEQYF.

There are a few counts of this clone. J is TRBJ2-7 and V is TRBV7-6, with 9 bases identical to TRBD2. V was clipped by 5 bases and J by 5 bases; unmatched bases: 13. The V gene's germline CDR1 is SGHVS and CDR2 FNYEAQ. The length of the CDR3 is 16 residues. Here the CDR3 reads CASSPDGLASFHEQYF. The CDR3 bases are TGTGCCAGCAGCCCGGACGGACTAGCGAGTTTCCACGAGCAGTACTTC.

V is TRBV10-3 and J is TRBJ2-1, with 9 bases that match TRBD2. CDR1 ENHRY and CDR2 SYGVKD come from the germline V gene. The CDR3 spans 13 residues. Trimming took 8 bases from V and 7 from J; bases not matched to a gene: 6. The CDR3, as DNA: TGTGCCATCCGGGGCGGGAGGGAGAATGAGCAGTTCTTC. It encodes CAIRGGRENEQFF.

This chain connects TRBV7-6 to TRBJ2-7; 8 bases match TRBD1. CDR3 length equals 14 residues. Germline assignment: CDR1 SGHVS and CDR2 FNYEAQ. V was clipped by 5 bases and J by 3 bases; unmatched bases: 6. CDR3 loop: CASSQGQAFYEQYF. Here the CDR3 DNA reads TGTGCCAGCAGCCAGGGACAGGCTTTCTACGAGCAGTACTTC.

This CDR3 is CASSLGLLSEAFF. The DNA of the CDR3 is TGTGCCAGCAGCTTGGGCCTCCTGAGTGAAGCTTTCTTT. The V call is TRBV7-8, the J call TRBJ1-1; D is unclear. The CDR3 has 13 residues. Germline values: CDR1 SGHVS, CDR2 FQNEAQ. With 3 bases removed from V and 7 bases from J, the gap between germline ends came to 12 bases.

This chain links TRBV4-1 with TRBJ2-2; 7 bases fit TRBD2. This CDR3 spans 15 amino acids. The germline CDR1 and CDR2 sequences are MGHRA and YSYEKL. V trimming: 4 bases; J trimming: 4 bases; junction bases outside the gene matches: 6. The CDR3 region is CASSPRGGTTGELFF. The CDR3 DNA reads TGCGCCAGCAGCCCCCGCGGGGGTACCACCGGGGAGCTGTTTTTT.

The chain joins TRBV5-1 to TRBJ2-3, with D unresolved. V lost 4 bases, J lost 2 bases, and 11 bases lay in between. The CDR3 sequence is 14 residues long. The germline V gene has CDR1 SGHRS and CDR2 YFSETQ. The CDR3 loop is CASSPGSLTDTQYF. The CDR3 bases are TGCGCCAGCAGCCCCGGGTCGCTCACAGATACGCAGTATTTT.

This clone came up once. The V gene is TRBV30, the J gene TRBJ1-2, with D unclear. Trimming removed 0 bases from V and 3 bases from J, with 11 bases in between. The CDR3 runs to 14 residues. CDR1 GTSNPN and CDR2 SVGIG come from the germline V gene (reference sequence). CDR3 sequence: CAWSVFRSDYGYTF. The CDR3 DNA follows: TGTGCCTGGAGTGTCTTTCGAAGTGACTATGGCTACACCTTC.

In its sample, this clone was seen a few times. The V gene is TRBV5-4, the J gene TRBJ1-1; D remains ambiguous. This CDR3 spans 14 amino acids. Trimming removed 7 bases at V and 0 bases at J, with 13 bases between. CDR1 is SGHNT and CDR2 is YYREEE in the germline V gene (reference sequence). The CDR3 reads CASAQASMNTEAFF. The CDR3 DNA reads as TGTGCCAGCGCCCAGGCCTCTATGAACACTGAAGCTTTCTTT.

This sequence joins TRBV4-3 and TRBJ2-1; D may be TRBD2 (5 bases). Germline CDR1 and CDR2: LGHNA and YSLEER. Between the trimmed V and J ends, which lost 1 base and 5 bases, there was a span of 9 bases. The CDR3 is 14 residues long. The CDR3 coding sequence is TGCGCCAGCAGCCAAGGGACGGGAAACAATGAGCAGTTCTTC. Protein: CASSQGTGNNEQFF.

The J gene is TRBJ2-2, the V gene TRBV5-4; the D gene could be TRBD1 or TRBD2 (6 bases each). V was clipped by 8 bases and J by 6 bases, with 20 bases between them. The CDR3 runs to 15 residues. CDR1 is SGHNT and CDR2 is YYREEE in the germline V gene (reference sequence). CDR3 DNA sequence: TGTGCCAGTACGGGGGCTCAGGGCTTGCCCGGGGAGCTGTTTTTT. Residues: CASTGAQGLPGELFF.

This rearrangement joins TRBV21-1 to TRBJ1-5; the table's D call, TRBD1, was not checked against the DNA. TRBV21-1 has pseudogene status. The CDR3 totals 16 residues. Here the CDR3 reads CASSKEGLFSNQPQHF. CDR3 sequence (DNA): TGTGCCAGCAGCAAAGAGGGGTTGTTTAGCAATCAGCCCCAGCATTTT.

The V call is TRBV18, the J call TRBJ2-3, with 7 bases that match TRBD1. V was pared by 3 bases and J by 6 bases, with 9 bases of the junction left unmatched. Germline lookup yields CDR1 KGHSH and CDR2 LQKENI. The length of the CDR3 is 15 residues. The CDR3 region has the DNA TGTGCCAGCTCACCCGTCACGACAGGGCTGGATACGCAGTATTTT. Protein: CASSPVTTGLDTQYF.

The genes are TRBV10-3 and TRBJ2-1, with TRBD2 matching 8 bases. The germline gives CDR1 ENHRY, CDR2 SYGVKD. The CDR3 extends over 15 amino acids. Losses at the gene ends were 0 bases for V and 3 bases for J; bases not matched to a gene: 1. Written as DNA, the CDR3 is TGTGCCATCAGTGAGTCGGCGGGAGGCTACAATGAGCAGTTCTTC. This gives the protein CAISESAGGYNEQFF.